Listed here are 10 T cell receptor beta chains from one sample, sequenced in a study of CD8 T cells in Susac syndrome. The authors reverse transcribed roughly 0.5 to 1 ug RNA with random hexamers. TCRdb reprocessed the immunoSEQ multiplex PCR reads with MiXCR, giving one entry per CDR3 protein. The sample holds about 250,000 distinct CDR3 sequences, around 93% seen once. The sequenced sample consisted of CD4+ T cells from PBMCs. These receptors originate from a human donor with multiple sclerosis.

The CDR3 region is CASSSQGANVLTF. The CDR3 coding sequence is TGTGCCAGCAGTTCCCAGGGGGCCAACGTCCTGACTTTC. The chain couples TRBV27 to TRBJ2-6, with D unclear. Trimming shortened V by 4 bases and J by 4 bases, and 5 bases separated the two germline ends. Germline V gene data show CDR1 as MNHEY and CDR2 as SMNVEV (reference sequence). The CDR3 is 13 residues long.

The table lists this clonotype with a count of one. The CDR3 sequence is CASSPRQAFEAFF. The CDR3 nucleotides read TGTGCCAGCTCACCGAGACAGGCCTTTGAAGCTTTCTTT. The chain links TRBV18 to TRBJ1-1; TRBD1 is a possible D gene (6 bases). The CDR3 runs 13 residues. Trimming removed 3 bases from V and 7 bases from J, with 12 bases in between. Germline V gene sequence: CDR1 KGHSH, CDR2 LQKENI.

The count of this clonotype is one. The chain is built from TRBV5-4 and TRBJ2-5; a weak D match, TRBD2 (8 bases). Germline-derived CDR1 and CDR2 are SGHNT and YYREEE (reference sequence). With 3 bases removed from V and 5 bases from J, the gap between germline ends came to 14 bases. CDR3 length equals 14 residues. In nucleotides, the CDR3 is TGTGCCAGCAGCTCGGGAGGGGGCGTGGAGACCCAGTACTTC. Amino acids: CASSSGGGVETQYF.

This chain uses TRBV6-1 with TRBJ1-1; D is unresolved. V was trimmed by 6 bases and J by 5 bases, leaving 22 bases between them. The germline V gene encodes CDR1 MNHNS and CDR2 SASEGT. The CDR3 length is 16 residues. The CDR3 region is CASSRSGLTLGTEAFF. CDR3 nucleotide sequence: TGTGCCAGCAGCCGGTCGGGCCTGACATTGGGGACTGAAGCTTTCTTT.

CDR3 DNA sequence: TGTGCCACCCTCCAGGGGACTGAAGCTTTCTTT. Translation gives CATLQGTEAFF. The genes are TRBV24-1 and TRBJ1-1; D possibly corresponds to TRBD1 (6 bases). V lost 9 bases, J lost 5 bases, and 9 bases lay in between. The CDR3 runs to 11 residues. From germline, CDR1 is KGHDR and CDR2 SFDVKD.

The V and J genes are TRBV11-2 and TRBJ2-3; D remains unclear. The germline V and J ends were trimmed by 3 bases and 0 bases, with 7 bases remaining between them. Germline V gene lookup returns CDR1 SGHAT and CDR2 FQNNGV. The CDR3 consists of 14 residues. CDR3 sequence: CASSFSTSTDTQYF. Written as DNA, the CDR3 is TGTGCCAGCAGCTTCTCCACTAGCACAGATACGCAGTATTTT.

CDR3 DNA: TGTGCCAGCAGCCAGGTGATAGGCGAGACCCAGTACTTC. Translated: CASSQVIGETQYF. This rearrangement joins TRBV3-1 to TRBJ2-5; unclear D gene. The V and J ends lost 3 bases and 5 bases respectively, with 10 bases between them. CDR1 is LGHDT, CDR2 YNNKEL, per germline (reference sequence). The CDR3 sequence is 13 residues long.

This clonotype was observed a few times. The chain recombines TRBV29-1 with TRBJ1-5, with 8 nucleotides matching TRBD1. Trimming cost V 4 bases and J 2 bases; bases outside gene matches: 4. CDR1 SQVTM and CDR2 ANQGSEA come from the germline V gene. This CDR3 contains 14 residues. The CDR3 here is CSVAQGAGNQPQHF. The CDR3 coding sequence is TGCAGCGTTGCGCAGGGGGCTGGCAATCAGCCCCAGCATTTT.

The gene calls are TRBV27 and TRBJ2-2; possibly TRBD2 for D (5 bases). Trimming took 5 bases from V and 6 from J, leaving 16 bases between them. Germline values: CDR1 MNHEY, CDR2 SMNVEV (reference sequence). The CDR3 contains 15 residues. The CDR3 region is CASSPRTVWAGELFF. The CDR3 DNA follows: TGTGCCAGCAGTCCCAGGACTGTTTGGGCCGGGGAGCTGTTTTTT.

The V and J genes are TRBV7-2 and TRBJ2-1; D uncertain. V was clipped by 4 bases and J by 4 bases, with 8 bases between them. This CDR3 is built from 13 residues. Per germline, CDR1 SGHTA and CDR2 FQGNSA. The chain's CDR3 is CASSSELYNEQFF. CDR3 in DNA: TGTGCCAGCAGCTCCGAGCTGTACAATGAGCAGTTCTTC.